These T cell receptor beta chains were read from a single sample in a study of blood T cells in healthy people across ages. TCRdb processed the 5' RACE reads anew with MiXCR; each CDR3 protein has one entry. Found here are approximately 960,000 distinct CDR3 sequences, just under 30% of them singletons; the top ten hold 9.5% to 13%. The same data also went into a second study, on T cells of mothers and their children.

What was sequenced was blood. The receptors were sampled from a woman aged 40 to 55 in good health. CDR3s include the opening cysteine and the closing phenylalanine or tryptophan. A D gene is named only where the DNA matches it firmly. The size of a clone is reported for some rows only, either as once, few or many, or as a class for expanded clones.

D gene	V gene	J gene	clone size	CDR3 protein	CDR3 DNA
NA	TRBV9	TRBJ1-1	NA	CASSVGEMNTEAFF	TGTGCCAGCAGCGTAGGGGAGATGAACACTGAAGCTTTCTTT
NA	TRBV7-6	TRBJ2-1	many	CASSPRDYEGNSEQFF	TGTGCCAGCAGCCCCCGGGATTATGAGGGTAACAGTGAGCAGTTCTTC
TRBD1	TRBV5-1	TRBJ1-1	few	CASRMDRGFEAFF	TGCGCCAGCAGGATGGACAGGGGATTTGAAGCTTTCTTT
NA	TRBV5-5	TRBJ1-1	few	CASSLGMVNTEAFF	TGTGCCAGCAGCTTGGGGATGGTGAACACTGAAGCTTTCTTT
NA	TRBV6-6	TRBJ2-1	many	CASRSDGSSYNEQFF	TGTGCCAGCAGGTCGGACGGCAGCTCCTACAATGAGCAGTTCTTC
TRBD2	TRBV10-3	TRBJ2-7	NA	CAISGYGGSSYNEQYF	TGTGCCATCAGTGGATACGGGGGGAGCTCCTACAATGAGCAGTACTTC
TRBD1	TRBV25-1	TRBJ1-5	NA	CASRGQAGNQPRHF	TGTGCCAGCCGTGGACAGGCAGGCAATCAGCCCCGGCATTTT
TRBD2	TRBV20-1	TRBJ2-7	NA	CSAGKRGRVSYEQYF	TGCAGTGCTGGAAAGCGGGGGCGCGTGTCCTACGAGCAGTACTTC
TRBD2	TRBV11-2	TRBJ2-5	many	CASSSPGTSETQYF	TGTGCCAGCAGCTCCCCCGGGACTAGCGAGACCCAGTACTTC
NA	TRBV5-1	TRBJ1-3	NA	CASSLAGIGNTIYF	TGCGCCAGCAGCTTGGCAGGGATTGGAAACACCATATATTTT
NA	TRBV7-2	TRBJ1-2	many	CASSPLYGYTF	TGTGCCAGCAGCCCGTTATATGGCTACACCTTC
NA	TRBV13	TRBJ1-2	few	CASSLAPDGYTF	TGTGCCAGCAGCTTAGCACCCGATGGCTACACCTTC
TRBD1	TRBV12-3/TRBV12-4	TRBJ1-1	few	CASRPPGQGVTEAFF	TGTGCCAGCAGACCTCCGGGACAGGGGGTGACTGAAGCTTTCTTT
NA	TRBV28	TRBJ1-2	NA	CASSLPQGRSYGYTF	TGTGCCAGCAGTTTGCCTCAGGGTAGAAGCTATGGCTACACCTTC
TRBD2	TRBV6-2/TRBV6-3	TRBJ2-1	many	CASSSPGLALNEQFF	TGTGCCAGCAGTTCCCCGGGACTAGCGTTAAATGAGCAGTTCTTC
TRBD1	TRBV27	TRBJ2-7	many	CASSADRGYEQYF	TGTGCCAGCAGCGCGGACAGGGGCTACGAGCAGTACTTC
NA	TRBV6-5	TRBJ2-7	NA	CASSYSSYVAQNGAYEQYF	TGTGCCAGCAGTTACTCCTCTTACGTGGCTCAAAACGGGGCCTACGAGCAGTACTTC
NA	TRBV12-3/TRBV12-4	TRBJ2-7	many	CASSPRPGHSYEQYF	TGTGCCAGCAGTCCACGCCCCGGACATTCCTACGAGCAGTACTTC
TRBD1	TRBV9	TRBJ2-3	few	CASSDYLPGQGRRDTQYF	TGTGCCAGCAGCGATTATCTCCCGGGACAGGGGAGAAGAGATACGCAGTATTTT
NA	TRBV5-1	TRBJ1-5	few	CASSLAFRENQPQHF	TGCGCCAGCAGCTTGGCCTTCAGGGAAAATCAGCCCCAGCATTTT
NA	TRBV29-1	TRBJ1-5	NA	CSVSLSEGQPQHF	TGCAGCGTCTCGTTAAGCGAAGGTCAGCCCCAGCATTTT
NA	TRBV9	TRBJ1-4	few	CASSVVAGPNEKLFF	TGTGCCAGCAGCGTAGTGGCAGGACCTAATGAAAAACTGTTTTTT
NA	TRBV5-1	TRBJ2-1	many	CASGDSSSYNEQFF	TGCGCCAGCGGAGACAGTAGCTCCTACAATGAGCAGTTCTTC
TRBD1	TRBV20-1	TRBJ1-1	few	CSARTGGADPEAFF	TGCAGTGCCAGAACAGGGGGCGCGGACCCTGAAGCTTTCTTT
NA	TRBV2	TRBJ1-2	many	CASRADTWYGYTF	TGTGCCAGCAGGGCGGACACTTGGTATGGCTACACCTTC
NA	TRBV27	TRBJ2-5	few	CASSLLGQTQYF	TGTGCCAGCAGTTTACTCGGACAGACCCAGTACTTC
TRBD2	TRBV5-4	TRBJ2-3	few	CASSAGTSGRTDTQYF	TGTGCCAGCAGCGCCGGGACTAGCGGACGCACAGATACGCAGTATTTT
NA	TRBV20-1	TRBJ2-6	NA	CSATGGLTGGGSGANVLTF	TGCAGTGCCACAGGAGGGTTGACGGGGGGCGGGTCTGGGGCCAACGTCCTGACTTTC
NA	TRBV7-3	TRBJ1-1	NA	CASSLGLAGAGTEAFF	TGTGCCAGCAGCTTAGGCCTCGCGGGGGCGGGTACTGAAGCTTTCTTT
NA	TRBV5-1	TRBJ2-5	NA	CASSLPNRETQYF	TGCGCCAGCAGCTTGCCCAATCGAGAGACCCAGTACTTC
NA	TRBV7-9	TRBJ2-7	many	CASSLWSGVTYEQYF	TGTGCCAGCAGCTTATGGTCGGGGGTCACCTACGAGCAGTACTTC
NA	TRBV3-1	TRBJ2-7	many	CASSPPSGTVSSYEQYF	TGTGCCAGCAGCCCCCCGAGCGGGACAGTGAGCTCCTACGAGCAGTACTTC
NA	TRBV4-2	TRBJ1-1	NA	CASSPGRGRGAEAFF	TGTGCCAGCAGCCCCGGCAGGGGCAGGGGCGCTGAAGCTTTCTTT
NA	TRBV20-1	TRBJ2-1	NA	CSARGAGRGQSSYNEQFF	TGCAGTGCTAGAGGCGCGGGGAGGGGACAGAGCTCCTACAATGAGCAGTTCTTC
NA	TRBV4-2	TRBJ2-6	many	CASSQDTSSGANVLTF	TGTGCCAGCAGCCAAGATACGAGCTCTGGGGCCAACGTCCTGACTTTC
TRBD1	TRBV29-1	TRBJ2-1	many	CSVGRGLVNNEQFF	TGTAGCGTGGGCAGGGGGCTAGTAAACAATGAGCAGTTCTTC
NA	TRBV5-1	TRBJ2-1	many	CASSFSEGSYNEQFF	TGCGCCAGCAGCTTCAGCGAGGGCTCCTACAATGAGCAGTTCTTC
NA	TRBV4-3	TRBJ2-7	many	CASSQDRQGLYEQYF	TGCGCCAGCAGCCAAGACAGACAGGGACTATACGAGCAGTACTTC
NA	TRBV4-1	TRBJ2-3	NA	CASSQERVNTQYF	TGCGCCAGCAGCCAAGAACGGGTAAATACGCAGTATTTT
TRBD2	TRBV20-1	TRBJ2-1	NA	CSASPGLVVGEQFF	TGCAGTGCTAGCCCGGGACTAGTAGTAGGTGAGCAGTTCTTC
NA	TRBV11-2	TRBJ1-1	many	CASSLEQGMNTEAFF	TGTGCCAGCAGCTTAGAGCAGGGGATGAACACTGAAGCTTTCTTT
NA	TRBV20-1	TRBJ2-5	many	CSATGQETQYF	TGCAGTGCAACGGGACAAGAGACCCAGTACTTC